This T cell receptor beta chain originates from a study of blood T cell repertoires in COVID-19. In the study overall: Whether acute or convalescent, the COVID-19 samples came from the United States, Italy and Spain. The cDNA or gDNA used as material had been derived from T cells, B-cell-depleted T cells, or PBMCs.

Germline CDR1 reads ENHRY; CDR2 reads SYGVKD. V was clipped by 10 bases and J by 5 bases, with 20 bases between them. The CDR3 totals 14 residues. In the original workflow: Amplification with reference gene primers provided the estimates of nucleated cell counts. Some clones are missing from TCRdb's copy, which holds only in-frame ones; the method was immunoSEQ multiplex PCR. The V and J calls and clone size come from that table; D and trimming were worked out from the DNA. The sample holds 450,000 to 600,000 clones; 87% are singletons and the top ten take roughly 0.72%. Everyone who took part was roughly 18 to 90 years old, and they came from roughly 25 US areas.

V usage is TRBV10-3 and J usage is TRBJ1-1; tentatively, D is TRBD1 (5 bases). Source material: PBMCs or T cells enriched from blood (not recorded which). This sequence originates from a woman between 18 and 29 years old who had recovered from COVID-19. The DNA for the CDR3 is TGTGCCACCCGTTCGGACACGTCGGATACTGAAGCTTTCTTT. Protein: CATRSDTSDTEAFF.